The present T cell receptor (beta chain) was sequenced within a study of CXCR3-negative and CXCR3-positive naive CD8 T cells. The study, taken as a whole, reports: Similarly elevated diversity marked both naive subsets, with memory CD8+ cells showing far lower diversity. TRB CDR3 hydrophobicity was greater in CXCR3-positive naive cells than in CXCR3-negative naive cells. TCR strength was inferred from TRB CDR3 properties, while surface CD5 was comparable between naive subsets. Within a donor, both naive subsets shared TRBV-TRBJ usage, unlike memory cells.

As to this clonotype: No antigen is known for it.

TRB cDNA libraries were made by UMI-labeled 5' RACE. TCRdb reprocessed the 5' RACE reads, with one entry per CDR3 protein and no DNA. The sample has roughly 50,000 distinct CDR3 sequences, and its top ten clones hold 0.56%. The CDR3 is made up of 15 amino acids. Germline lookup yields CDR1 MDHEN and CDR2 SYDVKM. Phenotypically, naive CD8+ T cells corresponded to CD45RO-CCR7+CD27+CD95-. The clonotype was recovered from a human donor in good health. Some clones in this sample may be carry-over from other donors' samples. The V call is TRBV28, the J call TRBJ1-1; with no DNA, the TCRdb D assignment of TRBD1 cannot be verified. The specimen was naive CXCR3+ CD8+ T cells from blood. The subset is: CD45RO-CCR7+CD27+CD95- naive CD8+ T cells expressing CXCR3 (TNR3+). CDR3 loop: CASSPPWPRNTEAFF.